This T cell receptor beta chain derives from a study of T cell responses to AZD1222 COVID-19 vaccine. The V gene lost 1 base and the J gene lost 1 base, with 7 bases spanning the gap. Per the germline V gene, CDR1 is LNHDA and CDR2 is SQIVND (reference sequence). The CDR3 totals 14 residues. Study results and caveats: Most donors were white British, females outnumbered males, and clonal diversity was possibly underestimated. Epitopes outside B.1.351 and B.1.1.7 mutated regions reportedly drew nearly half of spike TCRs.

Method: immunoSEQ multiplex PCR; TCRdb's copy keeps in-frame clones and lacks some. The sample lists approximately 180,000 clones, about 90% occurring once. Details on this clone: Its antigen is currently unknown.

The receptor comes from an adult who received the MenACWY meningococcal vaccine as a control. The sample was peripheral blood, taken 28 days after the second dose of the MenACWY control vaccine. The chain uses TRBV19 and TRBJ1-1; a weak D match, TRBD1 (6 bases). The CDR3 protein is CASSIVGGNTEAFF. In DNA form, the CDR3 reads TGTGCCAGTAGTATAGTAGGGGGGAACACTGAAGCTTTCTTT.